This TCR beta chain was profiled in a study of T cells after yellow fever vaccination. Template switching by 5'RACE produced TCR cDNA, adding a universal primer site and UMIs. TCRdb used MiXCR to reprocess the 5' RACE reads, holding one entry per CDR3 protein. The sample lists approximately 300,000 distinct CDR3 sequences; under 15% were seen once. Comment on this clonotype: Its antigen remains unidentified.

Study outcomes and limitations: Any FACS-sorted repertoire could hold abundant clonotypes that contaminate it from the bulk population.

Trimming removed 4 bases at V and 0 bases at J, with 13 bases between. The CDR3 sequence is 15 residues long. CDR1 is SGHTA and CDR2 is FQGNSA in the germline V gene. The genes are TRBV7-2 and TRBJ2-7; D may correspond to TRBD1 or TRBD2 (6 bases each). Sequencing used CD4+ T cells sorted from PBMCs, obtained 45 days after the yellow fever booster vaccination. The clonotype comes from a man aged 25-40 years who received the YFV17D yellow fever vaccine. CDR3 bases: TGTGCCAGCAGCTCGGAGGGGGGAGGCTCCTACGAGCAGTACTTC. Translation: CASSSEGGGSYEQYF.